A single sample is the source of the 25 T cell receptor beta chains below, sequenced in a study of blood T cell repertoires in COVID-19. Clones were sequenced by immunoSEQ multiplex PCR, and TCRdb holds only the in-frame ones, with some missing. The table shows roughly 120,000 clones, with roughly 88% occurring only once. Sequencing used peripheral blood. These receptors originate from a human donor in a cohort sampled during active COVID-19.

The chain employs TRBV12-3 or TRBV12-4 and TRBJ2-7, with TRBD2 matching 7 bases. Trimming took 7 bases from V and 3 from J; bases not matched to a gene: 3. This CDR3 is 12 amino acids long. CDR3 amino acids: CASNAGVYEQYF. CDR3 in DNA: TGTGCCAGCAACGCGGGAGTCTACGAGCAGTACTTC.

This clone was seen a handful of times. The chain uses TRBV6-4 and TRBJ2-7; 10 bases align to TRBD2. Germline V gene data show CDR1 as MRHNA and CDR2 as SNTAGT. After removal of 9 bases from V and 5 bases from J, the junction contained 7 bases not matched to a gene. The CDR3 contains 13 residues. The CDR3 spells CARSGRAPNEQYF. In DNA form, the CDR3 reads TGTGCCAGGAGCGGGAGGGCCCCAAACGAGCAGTACTTC.

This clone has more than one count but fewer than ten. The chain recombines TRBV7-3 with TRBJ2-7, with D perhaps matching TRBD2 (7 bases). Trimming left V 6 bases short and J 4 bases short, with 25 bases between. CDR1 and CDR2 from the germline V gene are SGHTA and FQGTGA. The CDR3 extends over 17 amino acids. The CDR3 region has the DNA TGTGCCAGCAGTCCAGGGGCTAGCGGAGAGGGACGGTACGAGCAGTACTTC. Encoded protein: CASSPGASGEGRYEQYF.

For the CDR3, the DNA is TGTGCCAGTAGCCATTCACGGACAACGAACACCGGGGAGCTGTTTTTT. This sequence encodes CASSHSRTTNTGELFF. V usage is TRBV19 and J usage is TRBJ2-2; D possibly corresponds to TRBD1 (5 bases). Trimming stripped 6 bases from V and 0 bases from J, with 14 bases between. Germline CDR1 LNHDA, CDR2 SQIVND (reference sequence). The CDR3 has 16 amino acids.

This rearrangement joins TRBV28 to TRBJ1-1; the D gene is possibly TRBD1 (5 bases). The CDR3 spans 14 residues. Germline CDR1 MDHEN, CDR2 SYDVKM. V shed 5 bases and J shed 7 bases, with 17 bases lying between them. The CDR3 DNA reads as TGTGCCAGCAGTCTCAGGGTGGGGCGGGGTGAAGCTTTCTTT. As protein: CASSLRVGRGEAFF.

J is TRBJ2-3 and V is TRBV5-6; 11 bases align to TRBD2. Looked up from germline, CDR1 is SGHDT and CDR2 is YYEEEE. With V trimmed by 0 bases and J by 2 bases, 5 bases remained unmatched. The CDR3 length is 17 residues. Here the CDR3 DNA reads TGTGCCAGCAGCTTGGCTAGCGGGAGGAGGCCCACAGATACGCAGTATTTT. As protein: CASSLASGRRPTDTQYF.

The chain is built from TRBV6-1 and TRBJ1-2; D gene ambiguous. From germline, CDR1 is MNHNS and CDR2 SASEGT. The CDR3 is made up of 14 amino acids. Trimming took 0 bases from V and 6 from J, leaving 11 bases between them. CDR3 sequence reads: CASSEAVSLHGYTF. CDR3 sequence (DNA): TGTGCCAGCAGTGAAGCCGTAAGCTTACATGGCTACACCTTC.

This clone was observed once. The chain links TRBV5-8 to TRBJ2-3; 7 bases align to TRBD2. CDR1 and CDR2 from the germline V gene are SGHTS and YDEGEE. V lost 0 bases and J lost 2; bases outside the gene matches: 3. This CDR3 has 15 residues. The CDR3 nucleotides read TGTGCCAGCAGCTTGGGGCTAGCGGACACAGATACGCAGTATTTT. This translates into CASSLGLADTDTQYF.

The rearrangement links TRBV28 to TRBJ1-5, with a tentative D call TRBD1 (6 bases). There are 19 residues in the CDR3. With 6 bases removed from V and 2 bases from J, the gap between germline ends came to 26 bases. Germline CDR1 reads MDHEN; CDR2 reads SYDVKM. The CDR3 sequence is CASSRTAAVGARGNQPQHF. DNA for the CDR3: TGTGCCAGCAGCAGGACAGCCGCGGTAGGTGCGAGGGGCAATCAGCCCCAGCATTTT. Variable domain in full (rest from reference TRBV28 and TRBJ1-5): DVKVTQSSRYLVKRTGEKVFLECVQDMDHENMFWYRQDPGLGLRLIYFSYDVKMKEKGDIPEGYSVSREKKERFSLILESASTNQTSMYLCASSRTAAVGARGNQPQHFGDGTRLSIL.

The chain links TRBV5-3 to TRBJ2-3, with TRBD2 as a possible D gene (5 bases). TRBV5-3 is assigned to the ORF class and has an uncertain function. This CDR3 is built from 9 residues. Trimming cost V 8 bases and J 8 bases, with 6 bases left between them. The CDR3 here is CAREATQYF. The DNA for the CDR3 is TGTGCCAGGGAGGCTACGCAGTATTTT.

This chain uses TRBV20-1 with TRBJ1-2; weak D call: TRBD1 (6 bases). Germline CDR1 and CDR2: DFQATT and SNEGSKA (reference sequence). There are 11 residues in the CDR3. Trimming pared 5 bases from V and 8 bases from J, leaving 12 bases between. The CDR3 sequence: CSAAEGGGYTF. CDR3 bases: TGCAGTGCTGCCGAGGGGGGGGGCTACACCTTC.

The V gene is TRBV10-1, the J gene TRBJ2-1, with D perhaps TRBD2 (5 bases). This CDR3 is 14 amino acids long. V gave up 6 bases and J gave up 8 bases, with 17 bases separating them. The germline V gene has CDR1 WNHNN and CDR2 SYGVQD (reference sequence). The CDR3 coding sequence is TGCGCCAGCAGCCCCTTAACCGGGAAACATGAGCAGTTCTTC. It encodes CASSPLTGKHEQFF.

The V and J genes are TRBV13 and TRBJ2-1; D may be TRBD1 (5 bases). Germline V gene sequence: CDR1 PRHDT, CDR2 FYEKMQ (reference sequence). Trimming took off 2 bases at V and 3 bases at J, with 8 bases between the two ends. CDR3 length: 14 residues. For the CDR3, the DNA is TGTGCCAGCAGCTTAAGGGGCCTCTACAATGAGCAGTTCTTC. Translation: CASSLRGLYNEQFF. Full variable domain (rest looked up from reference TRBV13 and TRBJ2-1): AAGVIQSPRHLIKEKRETATLKCYPIPRHDTVYWYQQGPGQDPQFLISFYEKMQSDKGSIPDRFSAQQFSDYHSELNMSSLELGDSALYFCASSLRGLYNEQFFGPGTRLTVL.

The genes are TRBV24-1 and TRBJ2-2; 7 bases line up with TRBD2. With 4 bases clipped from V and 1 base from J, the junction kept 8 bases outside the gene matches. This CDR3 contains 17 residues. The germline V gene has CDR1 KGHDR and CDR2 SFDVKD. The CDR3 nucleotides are TGTGCCACCAGTGACCCCCTGGGGGAGGGGAACACCGGGGAGCTGTTTTTT. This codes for CATSDPLGEGNTGELFF.

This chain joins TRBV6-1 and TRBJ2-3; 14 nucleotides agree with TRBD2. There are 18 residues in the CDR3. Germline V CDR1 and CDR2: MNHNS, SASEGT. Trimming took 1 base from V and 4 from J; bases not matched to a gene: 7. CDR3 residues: CASSEGGTSGSVADTQYF. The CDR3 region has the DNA TGTGCCAGCAGTGAAGGGGGGACTAGCGGGAGCGTCGCAGATACGCAGTATTTT.

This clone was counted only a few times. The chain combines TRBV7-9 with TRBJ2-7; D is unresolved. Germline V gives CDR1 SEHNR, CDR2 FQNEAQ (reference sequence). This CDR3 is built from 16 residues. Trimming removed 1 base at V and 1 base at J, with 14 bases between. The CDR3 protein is CASSLDLGLTSYEQYF. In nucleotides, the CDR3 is TGTGCCAGCAGCTTAGATCTTGGGCTAACGTCCTACGAGCAGTACTTC.

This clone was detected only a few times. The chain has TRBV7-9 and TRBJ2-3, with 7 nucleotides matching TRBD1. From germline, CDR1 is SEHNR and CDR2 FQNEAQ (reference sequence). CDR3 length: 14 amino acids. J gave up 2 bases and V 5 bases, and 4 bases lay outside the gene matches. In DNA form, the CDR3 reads TGTGCCAGCAGCCCGACAGGGCCCACAGATACGCAGTATTTT. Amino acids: CASSPTGPTDTQYF.

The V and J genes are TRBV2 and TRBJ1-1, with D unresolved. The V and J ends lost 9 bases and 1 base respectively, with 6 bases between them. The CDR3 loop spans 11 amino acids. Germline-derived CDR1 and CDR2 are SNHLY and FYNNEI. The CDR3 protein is CARGRNTEAFF. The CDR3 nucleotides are TGTGCCAGGGGGAGGAACACTGAAGCTTTCTTT.

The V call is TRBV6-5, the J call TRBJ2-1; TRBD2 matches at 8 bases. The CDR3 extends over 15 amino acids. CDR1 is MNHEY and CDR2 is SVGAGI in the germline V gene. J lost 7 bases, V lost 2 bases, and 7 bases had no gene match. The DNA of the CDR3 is TGTGCCAGCAGTTACCCCCGGGAGGGTTATAATGAGCAGTTCTTC. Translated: CASSYPREGYNEQFF.

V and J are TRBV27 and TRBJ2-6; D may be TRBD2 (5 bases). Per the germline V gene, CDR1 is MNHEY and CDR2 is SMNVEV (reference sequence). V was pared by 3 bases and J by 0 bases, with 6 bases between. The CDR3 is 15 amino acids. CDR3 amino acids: CASSFRGSGANVLTF. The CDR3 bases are TGTGCCAGCAGTTTTCGGGGCTCTGGGGCCAACGTCCTGACTTTC.

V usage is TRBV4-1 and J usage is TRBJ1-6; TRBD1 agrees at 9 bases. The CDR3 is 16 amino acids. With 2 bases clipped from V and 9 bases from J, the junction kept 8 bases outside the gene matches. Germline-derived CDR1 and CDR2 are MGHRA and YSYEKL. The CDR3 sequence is CASSQPGQGYGSPLHF. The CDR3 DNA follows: TGCGCCAGCAGCCAACCGGGACAGGGCTATGGTTCACCCCTCCACTTT.

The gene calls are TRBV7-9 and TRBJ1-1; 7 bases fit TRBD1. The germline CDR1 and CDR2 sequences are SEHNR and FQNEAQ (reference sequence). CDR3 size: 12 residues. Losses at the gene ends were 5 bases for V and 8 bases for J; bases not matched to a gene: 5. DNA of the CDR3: TGTGCCAGCAGCATCCACAGGGGAGAAGCTTTCTTT. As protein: CASSIHRGEAFF.

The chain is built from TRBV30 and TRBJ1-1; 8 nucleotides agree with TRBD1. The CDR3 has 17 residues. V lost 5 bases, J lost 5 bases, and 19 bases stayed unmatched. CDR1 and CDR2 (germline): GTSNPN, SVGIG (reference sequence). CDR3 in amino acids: CAWAKPGQATRSTEAFF. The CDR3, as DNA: TGTGCCTGGGCCAAACCGGGACAGGCTACAAGAAGTACTGAAGCTTTCTTT. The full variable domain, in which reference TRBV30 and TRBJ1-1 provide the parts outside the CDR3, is SQTIHQWPATLVQPVGSPLSLECTVEGTSNPNLYWYRQAAGRGLQLLFYSVGIGQISSEVPQNLSASRPQDRQFILSSKKLLLSDSGFYLCAWAKPGQATRSTEAFFGQGTRLTVV.

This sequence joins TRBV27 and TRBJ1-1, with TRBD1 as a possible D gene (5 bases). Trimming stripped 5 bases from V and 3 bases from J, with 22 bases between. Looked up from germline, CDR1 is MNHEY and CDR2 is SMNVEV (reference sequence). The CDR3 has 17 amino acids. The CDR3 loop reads CASSEAGIWGGDTEAFF. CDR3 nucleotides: TGTGCCAGCAGTGAAGCCGGGATCTGGGGGGGGGACACTGAAGCTTTCTTT.

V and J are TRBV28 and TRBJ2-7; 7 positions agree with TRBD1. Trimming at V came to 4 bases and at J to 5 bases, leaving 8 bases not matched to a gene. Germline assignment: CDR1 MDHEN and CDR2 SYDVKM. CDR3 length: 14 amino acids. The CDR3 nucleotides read TGTGCCAGCAGTTCTTTCGACAGGGAGAACGAGCAGTACTTC. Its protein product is CASSSFDRENEQYF.